Shown below are 27 T cell receptor beta chains from a single sample sequenced in a study of response to subunit inactivated influenza vaccine. A single record per CDR3 protein comes from TCRdb applying MiXCR to the RT-PCR reads. The sample has a few hundred thousand distinct CDR3 sequences, roughly 12% seen once. This sample was also put to use in a study of T cells expressing NK-cell markers. From that paper: Libraries used 5'RACE template switching adding universal primer site and UMIs.

The sample here was PBMCs from blood, taken on the day of vaccination. These receptors came from a man between 45 and 60 years old who received an inactivated influenza vaccine.

The chain recombines TRBV20-1 with TRBJ2-7, with 12 bases aligning to TRBD2. The J segment lost 7 bases and the V segment lost 1 base, leaving 5 bases of the junction unmatched. The CDR3 totals 14 residues. Germline CDR1 and CDR2: DFQATT and SNEGSKA (reference sequence). The CDR3 is CSARASGGAGEQYF. CDR3 in DNA: TGCAGTGCTAGAGCTAGCGGGGGGGCTGGGGAGCAGTACTTC.

This clonotype was counted a few times. V usage is TRBV3-1 and J usage is TRBJ2-1; D is possibly TRBD1 (5 bases). V was clipped by 6 bases and J by 5 bases, with 8 bases between them. This CDR3 comprises 12 residues. The germline gives CDR1 LGHDT, CDR2 YNNKEL (reference sequence). The CDR3 sequence: CASRDTDNEQFF. As DNA, the CDR3 is TGTGCCAGCAGGGACACGGACAATGAGCAGTTCTTC.

This clonotype was recorded many times. The J gene is TRBJ1-1, the V gene TRBV6-5; 12 nucleotides match TRBD1. CDR3 length equals 14 residues. V lost 2 bases to trimming and J lost 11 bases; unmatched junction nucleotides: 6. Germline V CDR1 and CDR2: MNHEY, SVGAGI. CDR3 in amino acids: CASSYGPGQGAAFF. The CDR3 nucleotides are TGTGCCAGCAGTTACGGTCCGGGACAGGGGGCTGCTTTCTTT.

This clonotype was counted many times. The gene calls are TRBV4-2 and TRBJ2-3, with 8 bases that match TRBD1. Germline V gene sequence: CDR1 LGHNA, CDR2 YNFKEQ. The CDR3 sequence is 16 residues long. V lost 5 bases to trimming and J lost 0 bases; unmatched junction nucleotides: 7. CDR3 sequence (DNA): TGTGCCAGCAGCACCCGACAGGGGAAAAGCACAGATACGCAGTATTTT. As protein: CASSTRQGKSTDTQYF.

The chain recombines TRBV5-1 with TRBJ2-5, with 7 bases matching TRBD1. V was clipped by 4 bases and J by 4 bases; unmatched bases: 7. In germline, CDR1 is SGHRS, CDR2 YFSETQ. The CDR3 has 14 residues. DNA of the CDR3: TGCGCCAGCAGCATAGACAGGGTTGGAGAGACCCAGTACTTC. Amino acids: CASSIDRVGETQYF.

This clonotype showed up many times. This rearrangement joins TRBV28 to TRBJ1-5; TRBD1 might be the D (5 bases). The V end was cut by 7 bases, the J end by 4 bases, with 11 bases between. The CDR3 contains 13 residues. Germline assignment: CDR1 MDHEN and CDR2 SYDVKM. CDR3 nucleotide sequence: TGTGCCAGCATGGGACGGATGAATCAGCCCCAGCATTTT. Its translation is CASMGRMNQPQHF.

CDR3 sequence (DNA): TGCGCCAGCAGCCAAGAAATAGCAAACACCGGGGAGCTGTTTTTT. Translation: CASSQEIANTGELFF. The chain is built from TRBV4-3 and TRBJ2-2; no reliable D call. V shed 0 bases and J shed 2 bases, with 7 bases lying between them. The CDR3 is 15 residues long. Per the germline V gene, CDR1 is LGHNA and CDR2 is YSLEER.

On this clonotype: This may be a read error, as it is one base from a much larger clone. The genes are TRBV7-9 and TRBJ2-3, with D maybe TRBD2 (5 bases). V was pared by 5 bases and J by 6 bases, with 9 bases between. The CDR3 extends over 12 amino acids. The V gene's germline CDR1 is SEHNR and CDR2 FQNEAQ (reference sequence). The CDR3 sequence is CASSRRGDTQYF. In DNA form, the CDR3 reads TGTGCCAGCAGCCGGAGAGGGGATACGCAGTATTTT.

This clonotype appeared a few times. The CDR3 region has the DNA TGCGCCACCACGCCCGGGAATGTGGGAGAGACCCAGTACTTC. This encodes CATTPGNVGETQYF. The V gene is TRBV10-2, the J gene TRBJ2-5, with a possible D match to TRBD2 (5 bases). The CDR3 has 14 amino acids. Germline V gene data show CDR1 as WSHSY and CDR2 as SAAADI. The V gene lost 10 bases and the J gene lost 4 bases, with 19 bases spanning the gap.

V usage is TRBV12-3 or TRBV12-4 and J usage is TRBJ2-4; D may correspond to TRBD1 or TRBD2 (5 bases each). V gave up 2 bases and J gave up 15 bases, with 14 bases separating them. This CDR3 has 12 amino acids. The CDR3: CASSLKGPPRYF. CDR3 in DNA: TGTGCCAGCAGTTTAAAGGGACCGCCGAGGTACTTC.

The chain is built from TRBV12-3 or TRBV12-4 and TRBJ2-1; tentative D call: TRBD1 (6 bases). This CDR3 has 18 residues. The germline V and J ends were trimmed by 0 bases and 0 bases, with 15 bases remaining between them. Here the CDR3 reads CASSLAMGASFSYNEQFF. In DNA form, the CDR3 reads TGTGCCAGCAGTTTAGCGATGGGGGCGTCCTTCTCCTACAATGAGCAGTTCTTC.

This clonotype appeared a few times. V and J are TRBV12-3 or TRBV12-4 and TRBJ2-2, with TRBD2 matching 9 bases. J was trimmed by 6 bases and V by 2 bases; bases with no gene match: 4. This CDR3 is 15 amino acids long. CDR3 DNA: TGTGCCAGCAGTTTATTGCTAGCGGGATCCGGGGAGCTGTTTTTT. Its protein product is CASSLLLAGSGELFF.

This clonotype was counted a few times. The chain has TRBV24-1 and TRBJ2-2, with D maybe TRBD1 (6 bases). The V and J ends lost 5 bases and 4 bases respectively, with 13 bases between them. This CDR3 has 15 amino acids. Germline assignment: CDR1 KGHDR and CDR2 SFDVKD. This CDR3 reads CATSARTAITGELFF. The CDR3 region has the DNA TGTGCCACCAGTGCCAGGACAGCGATCACCGGGGAGCTGTTTTTT.

There are many counts of this clonotype. J is TRBJ2-7 and V is TRBV29-1; 8 bases match TRBD1. With V trimmed by 7 bases and J by 0 bases, 8 bases remained unmatched. Germline CDR1 SQVTM, CDR2 ANQGSEA. This CDR3 has 14 amino acids. The CDR3 protein is CSARQGPSSYEQYF. CDR3 DNA sequence: TGCAGCGCAAGACAGGGGCCGAGCTCCTACGAGCAGTACTTC.

This clonotype was detected only a few times. V gene TRBV3-1 combines with J gene TRBJ2-5, with 10 positions matching TRBD2. Germline CDR1 reads LGHDT; CDR2 reads YNNKEL (reference sequence). The CDR3 is 15 amino acids. J was trimmed by 2 bases and V by 4 bases; bases with no gene match: 4. DNA of the CDR3: TGTGCCAGCAGCCCTAGCGGGGGAGGGCAAGAGACCCAGTACTTC. Residues: CASSPSGGGQETQYF.

This chain uses TRBV18 with TRBJ1-2, with 9 nucleotides matching TRBD1. After removal of 5 bases from V and 7 bases from J, the junction contained 11 bases not matched to a gene. Germline CDR1 and CDR2: KGHSH and LQKENI. This CDR3 spans 15 amino acids. CDR3 sequence reads: CASSGRDRAGTGYTF. The CDR3 DNA reads TGTGCCAGCTCAGGGCGGGACAGGGCCGGGACTGGCTACACCTTC.

This chain links TRBV20-1 with TRBJ2-1; 8 bases fit TRBD2. CDR3 size: 16 residues. Trimming at V came to 3 bases and at J to 0 bases, leaving 7 bases not matched to a gene. Per germline, CDR1 DFQATT and CDR2 SNEGSKA (reference sequence). CDR3 amino acids: CSARRGVFSSYNEQFF. CDR3 in DNA: TGCAGTGCTAGGCGGGGGGTTTTTAGCTCCTACAATGAGCAGTTCTTC.

In its sample, this clonotype was seen many times. V and J are TRBV20-1 and TRBJ2-1, with D possibly matching TRBD1 (6 bases). CDR3 size: 13 residues. Germline CDR1 is DFQATT and CDR2 is SNEGSKA (reference sequence). The V end lost 2 bases, the J end lost 8 bases, and 13 bases lay between the germline ends. CDR3 amino acids: CSARRRDTHEQFF. DNA for the CDR3: TGCAGTGCTAGACGCCGGGACACCCATGAGCAGTTCTTC.

This chain connects TRBV19 to TRBJ2-1, with a weak D call TRBD2 (6 bases). Germline assignment: CDR1 LNHDA and CDR2 SQIVND (reference sequence). V gave up 7 bases and J gave up 7 bases, with 17 bases separating them. CDR3 size: 14 residues. CDR3 nucleotide sequence: TGTGCCAGTATAGGAGGGGCAGCGAGGAATGAGCAGTTCTTC. As protein: CASIGGAARNEQFF. Drawing the rest from reference TRBV19 and TRBJ2-1, the complete variable domain is DGGITQSPKYLFRKEGQNVTLSCEQNLNHDAMYWYRQDPGQGLRLIYYSQIVNDFQKGDIAEGYSVSREKKESFPLTVTSAQKNPTAFYLCASIGGAARNEQFFGPGTRLTVL.

This clonotype was counted between two and nine times. V is TRBV15 and J is TRBJ2-7, with D maybe TRBD1 (6 bases). Trimming took off 3 bases at V and 5 bases at J, with 17 bases between the two ends. CDR1 and CDR2 (germline): LNHNV, YYDKDF (reference sequence). This CDR3 is built from 15 residues. Here the CDR3 reads CATSRYQNQGNEQYF. The CDR3 DNA is TGTGCCACCAGCAGGTACCAAAATCAGGGGAACGAGCAGTACTTC.

The chain employs TRBV28 and TRBJ2-4; a weak D match, TRBD1 (5 bases). Germline V lookup: CDR1 MDHEN, CDR2 SYDVKM. CDR3 length: 15 amino acids. The germline V and J ends were trimmed by 3 bases and 1 base, with 10 bases remaining between them. The CDR3 sequence is CASSFRGSAKNIQYF. Here the CDR3 DNA reads TGTGCCAGCAGTTTTAGGGGTAGTGCCAAAAACATTCAGTACTTC.

This clonotype was counted a few times. The chain combines TRBV29-1 with TRBJ2-4; D is ambiguous. V lost 4 bases to trimming and J lost 2 bases, with 21 bases between them. Germline V lookup: CDR1 SQVTM, CDR2 ANQGSEA. This CDR3 region has 17 residues. The CDR3 here is CSVVHARPHGSKNIQYF. CDR3 DNA: TGCAGCGTTGTTCATGCGAGGCCTCATGGGTCCAAAAACATTCAGTACTTC.

This clonotype showed up many times. The J gene is TRBJ1-5, the V gene TRBV7-2; D is perhaps TRBD1 (5 bases). This CDR3 region has 16 residues. Trimming pared 5 bases from V and 1 base from J, leaving 15 bases between. Germline V CDR1 and CDR2: SGHTA, FQGNSA. CDR3 coding DNA: TGTGCCAGCAGCCCTCAATCAGGGTGGAGCAATCAGCCCCAGCATTTT. It encodes CASSPQSGWSNQPQHF.

This clonotype was recorded many times. The CDR3 region has the DNA TGTGCCAGCAGTTTGGGGAATAGCGAGCAGTACTTC. Its protein product is CASSLGNSEQYF. The rearrangement links TRBV12-3 or TRBV12-4 to TRBJ2-7; D not resolved. V lost 3 bases and J lost 6, with 9 bases in between. The CDR3 has 12 residues.

V is TRBV10-3 and J is TRBJ2-7; the match to TRBD1 covers 8 bases. V lost 0 bases to trimming and J lost 0 bases; unmatched junction nucleotides: 4. Germline CDR1 and CDR2: ENHRY and SYGVKD. The CDR3 runs 16 residues. The DNA of the CDR3 is TGTGCCATCAGTGAGTCGACAGGGGATAGCTCCTACGAGCAGTACTTC. It specifies CAISESTGDSSYEQYF.

This clonotype was counted ten times or more. The rearrangement joins TRBV5-6 to TRBJ2-3; D perhaps matches TRBD2 (6 bases). The CDR3 is made up of 13 amino acids. The V gene's germline CDR1 is SGHDT and CDR2 YYEEEE. V lost 4 bases and J 4 bases, leaving 10 bases between the germline ends. CDR3 sequence: CASSPGLADTQYF. For the CDR3, the DNA is TGTGCCAGCAGCCCGGGACTTGCAGATACGCAGTATTTT.

This chain links TRBV20-1 with TRBJ2-3, with 9 bases identical to TRBD2. The junction had 10 bases not matched to a gene; V was cut back by 5 bases and J by 1 base. The CDR3 length is 16 residues. CDR1 and CDR2 from the germline V gene are DFQATT and SNEGSKA (reference sequence). As DNA, the CDR3 is TGCAGTGCTCTGGTAGCGGGAGACCGGGGCACAGATACGCAGTATTTT. Protein: CSALVAGDRGTDTQYF.